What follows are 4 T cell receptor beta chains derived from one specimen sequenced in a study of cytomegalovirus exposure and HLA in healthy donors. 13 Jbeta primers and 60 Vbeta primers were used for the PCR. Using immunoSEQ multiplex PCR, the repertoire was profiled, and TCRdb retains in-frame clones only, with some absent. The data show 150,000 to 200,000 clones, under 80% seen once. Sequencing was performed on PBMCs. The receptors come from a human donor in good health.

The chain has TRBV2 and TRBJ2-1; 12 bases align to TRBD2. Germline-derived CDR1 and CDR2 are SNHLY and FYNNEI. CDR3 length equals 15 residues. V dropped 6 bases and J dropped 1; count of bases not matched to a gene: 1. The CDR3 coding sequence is TGTGCCAGCAGGACTAGCGGGGGATCCTACAATGAGCAGTTCTTC. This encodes CASRTSGGSYNEQFF. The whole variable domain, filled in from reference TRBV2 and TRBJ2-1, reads EPEVTQTPSHQVTQMGQEVILRCVPISNHLYFYWYRQILGQKVEFLVSFYNNEISEKSEIFDDQFSVERPDGSNFTLKIRSTKLEDSAMYFCASRTSGGSYNEQFFGPGTRLTVL.

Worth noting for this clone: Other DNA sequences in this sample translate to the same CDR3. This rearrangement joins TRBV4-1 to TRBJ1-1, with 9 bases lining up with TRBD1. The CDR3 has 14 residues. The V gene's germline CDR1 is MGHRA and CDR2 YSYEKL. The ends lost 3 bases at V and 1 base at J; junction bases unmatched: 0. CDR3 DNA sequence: TGCGCCAGCAGCCAGGACAGGGGGAACACTGAAGCTTTCTTT. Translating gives CASSQDRGNTEAFF.

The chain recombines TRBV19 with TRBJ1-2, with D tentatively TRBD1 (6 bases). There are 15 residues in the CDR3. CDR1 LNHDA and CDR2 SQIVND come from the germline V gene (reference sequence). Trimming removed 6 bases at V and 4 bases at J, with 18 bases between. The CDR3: CASSLQGSDFYGYTF. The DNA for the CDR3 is TGTGCCAGTAGCCTACAGGGATCCGACTTCTATGGCTACACCTTC.

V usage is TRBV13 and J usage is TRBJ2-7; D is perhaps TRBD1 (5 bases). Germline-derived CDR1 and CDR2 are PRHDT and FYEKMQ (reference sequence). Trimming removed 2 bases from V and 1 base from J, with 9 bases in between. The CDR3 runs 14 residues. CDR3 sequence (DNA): TGTGCCAGCAGCTTATTCGACAGTTCCTACGAGCAGTACTTC. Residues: CASSLFDSSYEQYF.